This TCR beta chain appears in the sequencing data of a study of blood T cell repertoires in COVID-19. Participants were aged roughly 18 to 89 years from about two dozen US areas. Assignments of participants to cohorts depended upon their own reported clinical history. In the authors' methods: Nucleated cell counts were estimated from reference gene primer amplification. Assay used: immunoSEQ multiplex PCR; TCRdb lists only in-frame clones, some missing. The DNA was the basis for D and trimming; V, J and clone size are from that table. The data contain about 210,000 clones, approximately 81% of them singletons. Trimming left V 4 bases short and J 3 bases short, with 6 bases between. The CDR3 runs to 13 residues. Germline lookup yields CDR1 MNHEY and CDR2 SVGAGI.

The chain has TRBV6-5 and TRBJ2-2; a weak D match, TRBD2 (6 bases). The clonotype originates from a man aged 35 to 55 who had recovered from COVID-19. Input material: PBMCs or T cells enriched from blood (not recorded which). The CDR3 nucleotides are TGTGCCAGCAGTTGGGGGGACACCGGGGAGCTGTTTTTT. Translating gives CASSWGDTGELFF.